The rows below give T cell receptor beta chains drawn from one sample of a study of cytotoxic CD8 clonotypes in ibrutinib-treated CLL. Generated by immunoSEQ multiplex PCR, the TCRdb table keeps only in-frame clones and is missing some. The sample contains around 91,000 clones, roughly 86% of which appear only once. The specimen comprised PBMCs, sampled before ibrutinib treatment. Every receptor here comes from a human donor with chronic lymphocytic leukemia. CDR3s include the opening cysteine and the closing phenylalanine or tryptophan. A D gene is named only where the DNA matches it firmly. Part of the rows lack a size; the others show once, few, many or a class for expanded clones.

V	J	D	size	DNA	CDR3
TRBV6-1	TRBJ2-7	TRBD2	NA	TGTGCCAGCAGTGAATCCGGGGGAGGGGACTACGAGCAGTACTTC	CASSESGGGDYEQYF
TRBV29-1	TRBJ2-7	NA	NA	TGCAGCGGAACCAGTGGCTACGAGCAGTACTTC	CSGTSGYEQYF
TRBV9	TRBJ1-4	TRBD1	few	TGTGCCAGCAGCGTAGAGGGTCAGGGGGATGAAAAACTGTTTTTT	CASSVEGQGDEKLFF
TRBV1	TRBJ2-1	NA	few	TGCACCAGCAGCCAAGCGTATGAGCAGTTCTTC	CTSSQAYEQFF
TRBV29-1	TRBJ2-7	TRBD2	NA	TGCAGCGTTCTGGGGGCTAGCGGGAGGATAACCTACGAGCAGTACTTC	CSVLGASGRITYEQYF
TRBV2	TRBJ2-6	NA	NA	TGTGCCAGGAAAAGAACGGGGGCCAACGTCCTGACTTTC	CARKRTGANVLTF
TRBV5-8	TRBJ2-7	NA	NA	TGTGCCAGCAGCCGTATCTCCTACGAGCAGTACTTC	CASSRISYEQYF
TRBV30	TRBJ1-2	NA	few	TGTGCCTGGAGTGTCCAGGCAAGCCTTTCGTATGGCTACACCTTC	CAWSVQASLSYGYTF
TRBV18	TRBJ2-2	TRBD1	NA	TGTGCCACCCAGGACAGGGGTCGTGCGATCACCGGGGAGCTGTTTTTT	CATQDRGRAITGELFF
TRBV9	TRBJ1-1	TRBD1	NA	TGTGCCAGCAGCGAATACAGGGGTATGAACACTGAAGCTTTCTTT	CASSEYRGMNTEAFF
TRBV19	TRBJ2-7	TRBD1	once	TGTGCCAGTAGTACGGGACAGGGAAGGATCGAGCAGTACTTC	CASSTGQGRIEQYF
TRBV11-2	TRBJ2-3	NA	NA	TGTGCCAGCAGCTTGTTCCCAGATACGCAGTATTTT	CASSLFPDTQYF
TRBV5-1	TRBJ1-1	NA	once	TGCGCCAGCAGCTTGGAAGGGGTCCGGACTGAAGCTTTCTTT	CASSLEGVRTEAFF
TRBV7-9	TRBJ2-7	NA	few	TGTGCCAGCAGCACCCAGGGACTTGATTTCTACGAGCAGTACTTC	CASSTQGLDFYEQYF
TRBV5-1	TRBJ2-5	NA	few	TGCGCCAGCAGCGCAGCAGTAGCGGCCCACTATGTAGAGACCCAGTACTTC	CASSAAVAAHYVETQYF
TRBV6-5	TRBJ1-1	NA	NA	TGTGCCAGCAGTTACTCCGGGGCCTTCGTTGAAGCTTTCTTT	CASSYSGAFVEAFF
TRBV27	TRBJ2-1	TRBD1	NA	TGTGCCAGCAGTTTACAGGGGGCCTACAATGAGCAGTTCTTC	CASSLQGAYNEQFF
TRBV7-2	TRBJ2-1	TRBD2	NA	TGTGCCAGCAGCCTAAGACTAGCGGGAGGATTCATTGAGCAGTTCTTC	CASSLRLAGGFIEQFF
TRBV6-6	TRBJ2-1	TRBD2	NA	TGTGCCAGCAGTTATGGCGGGAGGGCTAACTACAATGAGCAGTTCTTC	CASSYGGRANYNEQFF
TRBV5-1	TRBJ2-6	NA	NA	TGCGCCAGCGCCACAGGGCCTGGGGCCAACGTCCTGACTTTC	CASATGPGANVLTF
TRBV5-6	TRBJ2-1	TRBD1	NA	TGTGCCAGCAGCGAAGACAGGGGACTCTCCTACAATGAGCAGTTCTTC	CASSEDRGLSYNEQFF
TRBV28	TRBJ2-7	NA	NA	TGTGCCAGCAGTCGAGGGTCCAACTACGAGCAGTACTTC	CASSRGSNYEQYF
TRBV28	TRBJ1-1	NA	NA	TGTGCCAGCAGACTCCCGGGGAACACTGAAGCTTTCTTT	CASRLPGNTEAFF
TRBV19	TRBJ2-3	TRBD1	few	TGTGCCAGTAGCGACAGGGCTACTAGCACAGATACGCAGTATTTT	CASSDRATSTDTQYF
TRBV7-2	TRBJ2-7	TRBD2	NA	TGTGCCAGCAGCTTAGTCACGGGAGGAGAGTACGAGCAGTACTTC	CASSLVTGGEYEQYF
TRBV25-1	TRBJ2-6	NA	once	TGTGCCAGCAGTGATAGCTCTGGGGCCAACGTCCTGACTTTC	CASSDSSGANVLTF
TRBV30	TRBJ1-1	NA	few	TGTGCCTGGGGTAAGGGTATGAACACTGAAGCTTTCTTT	CAWGKGMNTEAFF
TRBV10-3	TRBJ2-5	NA	NA	TGTGCCATCAGCGGACGCAGCCAAGAGACCCAGTACTTC	CAISGRSQETQYF
TRBV5-1	TRBJ2-5	NA	NA	TGCGCCAGCAGCCTCCTTGGAGAGACCCAGTACTTC	CASSLLGETQYF
TRBV6-5	TRBJ1-2	TRBD1	once	TGTGCCAGCAGTTACTCGAGGGACAGCGGCGGCTACACCTTC	CASSYSRDSGGYTF